This T cell receptor beta chain is from a study of shared clonotypes between healthy human individuals. On the study more broadly: Donor ages ranged 18 to 49 years: a couple of women, a few men. CD8 memory received one plate per donor, CD8 naive two, CD4 memory three and CD4 naive three. Study conclusions and caveats: Tissues were not sampled, only blood, and their repertoires likely differ.

Sequenced by immunoSEQ multiplex PCR; TCRdb stores in-frame clones only, minus some. The repertoire holds millions of clones, with about 95% as singletons. As defined, naive CD8 cells were CD45RO-negative and positively selected for CCR7, with terminally differentiated effector memory CD45RA+ cells excluded. A note on this clone: Its antigen is not known.

The CDR3 totals 19 residues. Germline V gene data show CDR1 as SGDLS and CDR2 as YYNGEE. Trimming at V came to 0 bases and at J to 3 bases, leaving 10 bases not matched to a gene. Sequencing was done on a sample of naive CD8+ T cells sorted from blood. This clonotype originated in a man younger than 35 in good health. The gene calls are TRBV9 and TRBJ2-2; 11 bases are shared with TRBD2. CDR3 bases: TGTGCCAGCAGCGTAGAATATAGCGGGAGGGTGTGGGACACCGGGGAGCTGTTTTTT. Translating gives CASSVEYSGRVWDTGELFF.